This entry lists 28 T cell receptor beta chains sequenced from one sample in a study. TCRdb re-derived calls from the 5' RACE reads in MiXCR, one entry per CDR3 protein. The sample lists 35,000 to 50,000 distinct CDR3 sequences; about 29% were seen once. Sequenced input: tumor-infiltrating memory CD4+ T cells sorted from the breast tumor. Described subset: memory CD4+ T cells, CD4+CD45RO+CD25-. The receptors originated from a female donor with breast cancer.

This clonotype was seen a handful of times. The chain employs TRBV28 and TRBJ2-7, with TRBD2 matching 11 bases. V was pared by 7 bases and J by 5 bases, with 1 base of the junction left unmatched. Germline V gene sequence: CDR1 MDHEN, CDR2 SYDVKM. This CDR3 is built from 12 residues. This CDR3 is CASKLAGDEQYF. As DNA, the CDR3 is TGTGCCAGCAAACTAGCGGGAGACGAGCAGTACTTC. Combining the CDR3 with reference TRBV28 and TRBJ2-7 gives the whole variable domain DVKVTQSSRYLVKRTGEKVFLECVQDMDHENMFWYRQDPGLGLRLIYFSYDVKMKEKGDIPEGYSVSREKKERFSLILESASTNQTSMYLCASKLAGDEQYFGPGTRLTVT.

In its sample, this clonotype was seen a few times. The chain joins TRBV4-3 to TRBJ1-2; D call uncertain. Between the trimmed V and J ends, which lost 4 bases and 4 bases, there was a span of 16 bases. The CDR3 has 15 residues. Germline CDR1 and CDR2: LGHNA and YSLEER. This CDR3 is CASSPERELSYGYTF. DNA for the CDR3: TGCGCCAGCAGCCCCGAAAGGGAATTAAGCTATGGCTACACCTTC.

This clonotype turned up a few times. The chain combines TRBV19 with TRBJ1-1; 7 bases map to TRBD1. The junction had 6 bases not matched to a gene; V was cut back by 7 bases and J by 7 bases. Looked up from germline, CDR1 is LNHDA and CDR2 is SQIVND (reference sequence). The length of the CDR3 is 12 residues. The CDR3 region is CASKPGTDEAFF. DNA of the CDR3: TGTGCCAGTAAACCAGGGACAGATGAAGCTTTCTTT.

This clonotype has only one observation. Sequence at one end of the junction differs from germline and may be a read error. The chain links TRBV12-3 or TRBV12-4 to TRBJ1-5; no reliable D call. The CDR3 is made up of 13 amino acids. CDR3 sequence: CASSVNSDQPQHF. The DNA of the CDR3 is TGTGCCAGCAGTGTCAATAGCGATCAGCCCCAGCATTTT.

This chain uses TRBV4-2 with TRBJ2-5; D gene ambiguous. Trimming took 0 bases from V and 4 from J, leaving 12 bases between them. The CDR3 length is 15 residues. In germline, CDR1 is LGHNA, CDR2 YNFKEQ. CDR3 sequence (DNA): TGTGCCAGCAGCCAAGATTTAAGTTTTGTAGAGACCCAGTACTTC. This sequence encodes CASSQDLSFVETQYF.

The rearrangement uses TRBV6-1 and TRBJ1-1, with D uncertain. Deletions cut 5 bases from V and 4 bases from J, with 11 bases between. The CDR3 consists of 13 residues. Germline V CDR1 and CDR2: MNHNS, SASEGT. In nucleotides, the CDR3 is TGTGCCAGCAGTCAGGAGTTCTCCACTGAAGCTTTCTTT. The encoded protein is CASSQEFSTEAFF.

This clonotype was seen only a few times. The genes are TRBV20-1 and TRBJ2-3; no reliable D call. In germline, CDR1 is DFQATT, CDR2 SNEGSKA (reference sequence). The CDR3 spans 12 residues. V lost 5 bases to trimming and J lost 4 bases, with 10 bases between them. The CDR3, as DNA: TGCAGTGCTCGCCTCGTCCCAGATACGCAGTATTTT. The encoded protein is CSARLVPDTQYF.

This clonotype was counted at least ten times. The chain recombines TRBV5-1 with TRBJ2-3; a possible D gene is TRBD2 (5 bases). The CDR3 is made up of 16 amino acids. Germline V CDR1 and CDR2: SGHRS, YFSETQ. V shed 0 bases and J shed 4 bases, with 15 bases lying between them. The CDR3 DNA is TGCGCCAGCAGCTTGGACGGACTCAGCCGGGCAGATACGCAGTATTTT. Translation gives CASSLDGLSRADTQYF.

In this sample, this clonotype turned up many times. The V and J genes are TRBV15 and TRBJ2-5; 7 nucleotides agree with TRBD1. The CDR3 runs 16 residues. J gave up 0 bases and V 8 bases, and 12 bases lay outside the gene matches. Germline lookup yields CDR1 LNHNV and CDR2 YYDKDF (reference sequence). CDR3 sequence reads: CATGLNRGTHQETQYF. CDR3 bases: TGTGCCACCGGACTGAACAGGGGCACCCACCAAGAGACCCAGTACTTC.

V usage is TRBV20-1 and J usage is TRBJ2-3; D is unresolved. The germline V and J ends were trimmed by 5 bases and 4 bases, with 7 bases remaining between them. The CDR3 runs 11 residues. The germline CDR1 and CDR2 sequences are DFQATT and SNEGSKA (reference sequence). The CDR3 loop reads CSAPESDTQYF. CDR3 sequence (DNA): TGCAGTGCTCCCGAATCAGATACGCAGTATTTT.

This clonotype was seen a handful of times. The chain has TRBV7-6 and TRBJ2-7, with D possibly TRBD1 on 6 matching bases. This CDR3 has 17 amino acids. Trimming shortened V by 3 bases and J by 4 bases, and 22 bases separated the two germline ends. Per the germline V gene, CDR1 is SGHVS and CDR2 is FNYEAQ. Here the CDR3 reads CASSLLRTDQGSYEQYF. DNA for the CDR3: TGTGCCAGCAGCTTGTTGAGGACAGACCAGGGCTCTTACGAGCAGTACTTC.

As regards this clonotype: Here the CDR3 omits its conserved ending phenylalanine or tryptophan, so a read error is the likely source. CDR3 sequence: CASSHTTGELFV. CDR3 in DNA: TGCGCCAGCAGCCACACAACCGGGGAGCTGTTTGTT. V usage is TRBV5-1 and J usage is TRBJ2-2; D is undetermined. Germline V gives CDR1 SGHRS, CDR2 YFSETQ. V lost 4 bases and J lost 5, with 6 bases in between. This CDR3 contains 12 residues.

The chain couples TRBV6-5 to TRBJ2-7, with D possibly TRBD1 on 7 matching bases. The germline CDR1 and CDR2 sequences are MNHEY and SVGAGI. This CDR3 contains 16 residues. V lost 2 bases to trimming and J lost 4 bases, with 18 bases between them. This chain's CDR3 is CASSYGGGGGLYEQYF. CDR3 DNA: TGTGCCAGCAGTTACGGCGGTGGAGGGGGCTTGTACGAGCAGTACTTC.

This clonotype occurred a few times. The CDR3 protein is CASSEAWEQFF. The CDR3 nucleotides read TGTGCCAGCAGTGAAGCATGGGAGCAGTTCTTC. This chain links TRBV6-1 with TRBJ2-1, with D unclear. Germline CDR1 and CDR2: MNHNS and SASEGT. The CDR3 contains 11 residues. Deletions cut 0 bases from V and 10 bases from J, with 4 bases between.

Details on this clonotype: Since a much larger clone is just one base distant, this may be a read error. The rearrangement uses TRBV10-3 and TRBJ2-2; D not certain. Germline assignment: CDR1 ENHRY and CDR2 SYGVKD. The CDR3 spans 12 residues. Deletions cut 8 bases from V and 4 bases from J, with 8 bases between. This CDR3 reads CAIEWSTGELFF. The DNA for the CDR3 is TGTGCCATCGAGTGGTCCACCGGGGAGCTGTTTTTT.

The chain is built from TRBV4-1 and TRBJ2-7; perhaps TRBD2 as D (6 bases). V was cut by 6 bases and J by 3 bases, with 15 bases left in between. Germline CDR1 MGHRA, CDR2 YSYEKL. This CDR3 comprises 14 residues. The CDR3 loop is CASSQAGTFYEQYF. CDR3 nucleotides: TGCGCCAGCAGTCAGGCCGGGACTTTCTACGAGCAGTACTTC.

The gene calls are TRBV6-2 or TRBV6-3 and TRBJ1-2, with 7 bases aligning to TRBD1. V lost 2 bases to trimming and J lost 8 bases; unmatched junction nucleotides: 5. In germline, CDR1 is MNHEY, CDR2 SVGEGT. This CDR3 contains 13 residues. This chain's CDR3 is CASSYTGDGGYTF. The CDR3 DNA reads as TGTGCCAGCAGTTACACAGGGGATGGAGGCTACACCTTC.

This clonotype came up many times. This chain uses TRBV27 with TRBJ2-7; D possibly uses TRBD1 or TRBD2 (5 bases each). This CDR3 region has 15 residues. CDR1 and CDR2 from the germline V gene are MNHEY and SMNVEV (reference sequence). V was cut by 6 bases and J by 2 bases, with 17 bases left in between. Here the CDR3 DNA reads TGTGCCAGCAGAACCGACCGGGGCGAGACCTACGAGCAGTACTTC. It yields the protein CASRTDRGETYEQYF.

This clonotype was observed a few times. The chain links TRBV28 to TRBJ1-6; the D gene is possibly TRBD1 (6 bases). This CDR3 contains 15 residues. V lost 6 bases, J lost 6 bases, and 15 bases lay in between. Germline assignment: CDR1 MDHEN and CDR2 SYDVKM. The CDR3 DNA reads as TGTGCCAGCAGCCAGGCGGGGGGCCCTAATTCACCCCTCCACTTT. This codes for CASSQAGGPNSPLHF.

Notes on this clonotype: Possible read error: a much larger clone is one base away. The chain has TRBV12-3 or TRBV12-4 and TRBJ2-6; tentative D call: TRBD1 (6 bases). There are 19 residues in the CDR3. V lost 5 bases and J lost 2, with 22 bases in between. The CDR3 bases are TGTGCCAGCAGTCCCCAGGGGCATGGTGGAGCTCCTGGGGCCAACGTCCTGACTTTC. As protein: CASSPQGHGGAPGANVLTF.

The gene calls are TRBV20-1 and TRBJ2-1; 11 bases match TRBD2. This CDR3 has 15 residues. Germline trimming cut 6 bases from V and 9 bases from J; bases unmatched to any gene: 13. Germline CDR1 reads DFQATT; CDR2 reads SNEGSKA (reference sequence). For the CDR3, the DNA is TGCAGTGCAGAACCACTAGCGGGAGTAATCCTTGAGCAGTTCTTC. Translated, it gives CSAEPLAGVILEQFF.

Many counts were recorded for this clonotype. The rearrangement links TRBV6-5 to TRBJ1-1; D call uncertain. V was shortened by 0 bases and J by 4 bases, with 12 bases between the two germline ends. Per germline, CDR1 MNHEY and CDR2 SVGAGI. This CDR3 has 15 amino acids. The chain's CDR3 is CASSYSTLRGTEAFF. The CDR3 DNA is TGTGCCAGCAGTTACTCGACTCTCCGGGGCACTGAAGCTTTCTTT.

This clonotype was observed a handful of times. The chain uses TRBV20-1 and TRBJ2-5, with 10 bases identical to TRBD2. The CDR3 has 16 amino acids. From germline, CDR1 is DFQATT and CDR2 SNEGSKA (reference sequence). V lost 0 bases and J lost 5; bases outside the gene matches: 9. The CDR3, as DNA: TGCAGTGCTAGAGAAAGCGGGAGGGCCTTGGGCGAGACCCAGTACTTC. It specifies CSARESGRALGETQYF.

For this clonotype: One base away lies a much larger clone, so this may be a sequencing read error. The chain uses TRBV28 and TRBJ2-7; TRBD1 aligns across 9 bases. CDR3 length: 15 amino acids. Trimming at V came to 7 bases and at J to 1 base, leaving 8 bases not matched to a gene. Germline V gene data show CDR1 as MDHEN and CDR2 as SYDVKM. The CDR3 reads CASTKDGTGSYEQYF. For the CDR3, the DNA is TGTGCCAGCACCAAGGACGGGACAGGGTCCTACGAGCAGTACTTC.

The chain combines TRBV27 with TRBJ1-5; D gene uncertain. Germline values: CDR1 MNHEY, CDR2 SMNVEV (reference sequence). This CDR3 has 13 amino acids. V lost 3 bases to trimming and J lost 6 bases, with 9 bases between them. This chain's CDR3 is CASSLEGFQPQHF. The CDR3, as DNA: TGTGCCAGCAGTTTGGAGGGTTTTCAGCCCCAGCATTTT.

This clonotype was seen more than once but under ten times. The chain uses TRBV7-9 and TRBJ2-7; TRBD1 agrees at 10 bases. V lost 5 bases to trimming and J lost 6 bases; unmatched junction nucleotides: 7. In germline, CDR1 is SEHNR, CDR2 FQNEAQ (reference sequence). The CDR3 has 14 amino acids. Written as DNA, the CDR3 is TGTGCCAGCAGCCCCGGACAGGGGGGAGGCGAGCAGTACTTC. Translating gives CASSPGQGGGEQYF.

The rearrangement joins TRBV9 to TRBJ2-3; 7 positions agree with TRBD1. V trimming: 3 bases; J trimming: 8 bases; junction bases outside the gene matches: 6. Germline V lookup: CDR1 SGDLS, CDR2 YYNGEE. CDR3 length: 13 residues. For the CDR3, the DNA is TGTGCCAGCAGCGATTCGGACAGGCGTACGCAGTATTTT. Its protein is CASSDSDRRTQYF. Full variable domain (outside the CDR3, taken from reference TRBV9 and TRBJ2-3): DSGVTQTPKHLITATGQRVTLRCSPRSGDLSVYWYQQSLDQGLQFLIQYYNGEERAKGNILERFSAQQFPDLHSELNLSSLELGDSALYFCASSDSDRRTQYFGPGTRLTVL.

Judged by abundance, this clonotype is medium-sized. CDR3 sequence (DNA): TGTGCCAGCAGCGGCAGGATGAACACCGGGGAGCTGTTTTTT. This encodes CASSGRMNTGELFF. The rearrangement links TRBV11-1 to TRBJ2-2; D gene ambiguous. Germline V CDR1 and CDR2: SGHAT, FQDESV (reference sequence). This CDR3 comprises 14 residues. The V gene lost 5 bases and the J gene lost 1 base, with 8 bases spanning the gap. Drawing the rest from reference TRBV11-1 and TRBJ2-2, the complete variable domain is EAEVAQSPRYKITEKSQAVAFWCDPISGHATLYWYRQILGQGPELLVQFQDESVVDDSQLPKDRFSAERLKGVDSTLKIQPAELGDSAMYLCASSGRMNTGELFFGEGSRLTVL.